Following are 2 T cell receptor beta chains from one sample sequenced in a study of CD8+ T cells in alopecia areata. Extraction and reverse transcription of RNA yielded cDNA as the sequencing template. Profiling relied on immunoSEQ multiplex PCR, and the TCRdb table lists in-frame clones only, not all of them. The data hold about 140,000 clones, with roughly 60% observed a single time. The sample consisted of CD4+ T cells sorted from blood. The source of these receptors is a human donor in good health.

This rearrangement joins TRBV29-1 to TRBJ1-2, with no clear D. This CDR3 contains 12 residues. V lost 2 bases and J lost 5, with 9 bases in between. From germline, CDR1 is SQVTM and CDR2 ANQGSEA. The CDR3 sequence: CSVETGIYGYTF. The CDR3 coding sequence is TGCAGCGTTGAAACGGGTATATATGGCTACACCTTC.

This clone was picked up a small number of times. The V call is TRBV5-4, the J call TRBJ2-5; 8 bases are shared with TRBD2. CDR1 SGHNT and CDR2 YYREEE come from the germline V gene (reference sequence). V shed 4 bases and J 3 bases; nucleotides not matched to a gene: 8. The CDR3 spans 15 residues. The DNA for the CDR3 is TGTGCCAGCAGCCCCGGGGTAGCGGGAAAAGAGACCCAGTACTTC. This encodes CASSPGVAGKETQYF.